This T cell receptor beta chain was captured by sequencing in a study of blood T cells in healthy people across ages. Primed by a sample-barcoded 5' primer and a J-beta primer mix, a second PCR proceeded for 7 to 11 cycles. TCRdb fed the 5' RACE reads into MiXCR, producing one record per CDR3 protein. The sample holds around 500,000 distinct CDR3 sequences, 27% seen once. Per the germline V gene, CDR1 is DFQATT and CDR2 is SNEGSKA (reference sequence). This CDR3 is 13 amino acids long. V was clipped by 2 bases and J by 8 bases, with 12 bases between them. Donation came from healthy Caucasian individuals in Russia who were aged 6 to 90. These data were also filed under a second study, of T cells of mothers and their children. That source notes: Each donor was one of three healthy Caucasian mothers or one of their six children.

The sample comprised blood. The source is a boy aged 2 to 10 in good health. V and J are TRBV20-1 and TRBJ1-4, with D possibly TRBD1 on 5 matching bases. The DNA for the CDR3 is TGCAGTGCTAGAAGGGGCACGAGGGAAAAACTGTTTTTT. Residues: CSARRGTREKLFF.